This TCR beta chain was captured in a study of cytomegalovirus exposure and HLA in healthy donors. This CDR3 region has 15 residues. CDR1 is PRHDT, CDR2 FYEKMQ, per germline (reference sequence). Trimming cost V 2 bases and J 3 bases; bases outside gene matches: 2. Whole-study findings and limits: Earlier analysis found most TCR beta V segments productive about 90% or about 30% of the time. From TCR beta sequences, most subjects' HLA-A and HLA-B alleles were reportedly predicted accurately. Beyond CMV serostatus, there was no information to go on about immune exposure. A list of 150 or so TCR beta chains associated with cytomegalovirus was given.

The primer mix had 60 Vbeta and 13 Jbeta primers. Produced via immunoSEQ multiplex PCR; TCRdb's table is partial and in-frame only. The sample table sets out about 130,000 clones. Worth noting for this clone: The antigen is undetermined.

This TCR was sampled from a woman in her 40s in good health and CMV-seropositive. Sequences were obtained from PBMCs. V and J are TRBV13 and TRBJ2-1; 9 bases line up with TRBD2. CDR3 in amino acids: CASSLPTSGYNEQFF. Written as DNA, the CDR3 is TGTGCCAGCAGCTTACCGACTAGCGGCTACAATGAGCAGTTCTTC. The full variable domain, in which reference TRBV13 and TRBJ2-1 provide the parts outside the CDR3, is AAGVIQSPRHLIKEKRETATLKCYPIPRHDTVYWYQQGPGQDPQFLISFYEKMQSDKGSIPDRFSAQQFSDYHSELNMSSLELGDSALYFCASSLPTSGYNEQFFGPGTRLTVL.